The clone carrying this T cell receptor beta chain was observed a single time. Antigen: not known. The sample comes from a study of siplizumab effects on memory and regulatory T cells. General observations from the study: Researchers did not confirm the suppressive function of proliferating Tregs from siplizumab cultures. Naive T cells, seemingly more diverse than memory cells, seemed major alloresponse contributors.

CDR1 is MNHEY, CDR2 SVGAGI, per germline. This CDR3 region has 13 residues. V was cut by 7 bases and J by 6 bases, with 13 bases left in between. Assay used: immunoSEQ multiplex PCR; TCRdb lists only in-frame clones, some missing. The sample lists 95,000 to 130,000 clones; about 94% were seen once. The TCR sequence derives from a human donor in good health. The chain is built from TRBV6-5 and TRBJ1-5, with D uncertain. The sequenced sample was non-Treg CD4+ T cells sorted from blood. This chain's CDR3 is CASTVSIGQPQHF. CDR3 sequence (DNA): TGTGCCAGCACCGTGTCAATAGGTCAGCCCCAGCATTTT.